This T cell receptor beta chain was identified in a study of shared clonotypes between healthy human individuals (dated by TCRdb to about 2020). Study-level background: A couple of women and a few men aged 18 to 49 years were included in the cohort. For each donor, CD4 naive and CD4 memory were each run on three plates, CD8 naive on two plates, and CD8 memory on one plate. The study deeply sequenced blood TCR repertoires of about 5 healthy adults to estimate repertoire size and the extent of clonotype sharing between individuals. To increase sequencing depth and limit assay-specific biases, different laboratories used diverse techniques to prepare libraries and sequence TCR repertoires. Each donor's leukapheresis produced roughly between about 0.8 and 8.9 billion PBMCs. What the authors observed across the whole study: Higher generation probabilities were observed for clonotypes shared by all four sorted-subset donors than for non-shared clonotypes. Incomplete sequencing was indicated by rarefaction of sorted-subset datasets, despite the large sequencing depth. Because the study included only a small number of donors, the genetic and exposure-history diversity represented was limited. When a handful of donors were compared, the shared fraction of clonotypes was about 5% for naive CD4, about 4% for naive CD8, about 2.4% for memory CD4, and 0.35% to 0.5% for memory CD8. Pairwise subsampling indicated that sequencing depth was expected to affect the degree of clonotype sharing among donors. Only blood was sampled, and tissue TCR repertoires likely differ from those in blood. Naive subsets generally had larger estimated clonotype richness than memory subsets.

Donors were healthy HIV-negative adults with no recently reported acute infections or vaccinations. Only Caucasian adults living in Nashville, Tennessee, USA were represented among the donors. CD4+ T cells were enriched by magnetic negative selection, after which naive cells were positively selected on CD45RA and the negative fraction was taken as the memory subset. Blood was collected by leukapheresis, and PBMCs were isolated by Ficoll-Histopaque density gradient centrifugation and then cryopreserved in liquid nitrogen vapor phase. Analytical flow cytometry was used to check the purity and quantity of every magnetically sorted T cell population. Genomic DNA was isolated from each sorted fraction and quantified by UV absorbance on a Nanodrop 2000c. With regard to this clone: Its antigen remains unidentified. No clone much larger than this one lies a single base away; base qualities are absent.

Trimming takes 0 bases off V and 5 bases off J; junction bases not matched to a gene: 6. The CDR3 measures 17 amino acids from cysteine to phenylalanine. CDR3 DNA only is kept here, 51 bases in frame from base 1. Looking up the germline V gene yields CDR1 SGDLS and CDR2 YYNGEE. TCR CDR3 regions were amplified from genomic DNA by multiplex PCR using the deep immunoSEQ assay. For each cell subset, the extracted genomic DNA was distributed evenly across all wells of several immunoSEQ 96-well plates, and each plate served as one replicate. Each replicate PCR for sorted subsets received about 200 ng genomic DNA, equal to roughly 29,000 T cell genomes. The purified libraries were quantified using a Qubit 3.0 fluorometer, sized with a Bioanalyzer 2100, and then quantified again using the KAPA Library Quantification kit. Each immunoSEQ 96-well plate was sequenced on its own single-read 150-cycle Illumina NextSeq 550 flow cell. As for the authors' bioinformatics: Because the immunoSEQ output included only junctional sequences and no quality scores, the filtering could not be the same as the filtering used for full-length reads. Sequences were annotated with PyIR, a Python wrapper for IgBLAST v1.9, using IMGT germline references to assign V/J genes and CDR3. Reads with weak V/J assignments (E-value above 1e-6), missing CDR3, stop codons, out-of-frame junctions, or ambiguous translated residues were removed. V3J clonotypes were defined as sequences sharing the same inferred V gene, J gene, and CDR3 amino acid sequence. Percentage overlap between repertoires was computed as shared unique clonotypes divided by the size of the smaller repertoire. RTK rarefaction, the Chao1 estimator, and Recon v2.1 estimates of unobserved clonotypes were used to assess repertoire richness. For all TCRbeta clonotypes obtained by the gDNA method from four donors, generation probabilities were computed with OLGA. TCRdb provides this immuneACCESS table in a form limited to in-frame rearrangements. Some clones are lacking; in checked studies, under half of them reflect an unresolved V gene, and why the rest are absent is not known. V and J calls and clone size follow that table, whereas D and trimming were derived from the DNA. The sample table records over 2 million clones; 90% to 95% of these occur just once. Of the sample, approximately 0.13% is held by the ten largest clones.

The sample taken for sequencing was naive CD4+ T cells sorted from blood. Reading the label with the study, this specimen's cell subset or site is: CD45RA+ positively selected. The receptor's source is a man aged 18 to 29 in good health. This sequence uses TRBV9 and TRBJ2-1, and 12 bases in between align with TRBD2. The DNA sequence is as follows: TGTGCCAGCAGCGTAGTAGGATGGACTAGCGGGAACAATGAGCAGTTCTTC. Its protein reads: CASSVVGWTSGNNEQFF.